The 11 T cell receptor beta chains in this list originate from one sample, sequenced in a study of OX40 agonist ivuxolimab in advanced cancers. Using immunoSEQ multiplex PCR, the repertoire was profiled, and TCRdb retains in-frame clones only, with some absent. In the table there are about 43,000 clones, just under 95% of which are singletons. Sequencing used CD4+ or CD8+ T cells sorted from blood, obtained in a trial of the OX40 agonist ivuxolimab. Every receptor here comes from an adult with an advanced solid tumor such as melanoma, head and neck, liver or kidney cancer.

The CDR3, as DNA: TGTGCCAGCAGTCCCGAGGGGGAGGCCGGAGATACGCAGTATTTT. Amino acids: CASSPEGEAGDTQYF. The chain is built from TRBV6-6 and TRBJ2-3; the D call may be TRBD1 or TRBD2 (6 bases each). Trimming left V 5 bases short and J 5 bases short, with 17 bases between. The germline V gene encodes CDR1 MNHNY and CDR2 SVGAGI (reference sequence). The CDR3 is 15 amino acids.

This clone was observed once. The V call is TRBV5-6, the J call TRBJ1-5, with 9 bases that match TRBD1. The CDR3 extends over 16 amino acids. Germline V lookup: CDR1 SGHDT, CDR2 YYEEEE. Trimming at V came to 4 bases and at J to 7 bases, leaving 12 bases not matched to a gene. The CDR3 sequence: CASSRVGDRADQPQHF. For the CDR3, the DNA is TGTGCCAGCAGCCGTGTCGGGGACAGGGCGGACCAGCCCCAGCATTTT.

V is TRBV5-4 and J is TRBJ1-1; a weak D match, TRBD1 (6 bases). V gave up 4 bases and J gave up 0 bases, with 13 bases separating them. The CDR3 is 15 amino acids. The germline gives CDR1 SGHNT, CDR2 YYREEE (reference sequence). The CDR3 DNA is TGTGCCAGCAGCGTTGGGGACATAATGAACACTGAAGCTTTCTTT. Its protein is CASSVGDIMNTEAFF.

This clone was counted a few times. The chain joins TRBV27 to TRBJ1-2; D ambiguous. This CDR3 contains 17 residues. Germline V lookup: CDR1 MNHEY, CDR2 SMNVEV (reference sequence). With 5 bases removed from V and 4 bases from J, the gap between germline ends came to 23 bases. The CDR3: CASSPTPLPGPSYGYTF. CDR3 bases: TGTGCCAGCAGTCCAACGCCCCTCCCAGGCCCTAGCTATGGCTACACCTTC.

In nucleotides, the CDR3 is TGTGCCAGCAGCTCACGGGACAGGGGGACCTACGAGCAGTACTTC. Translating it yields CASSSRDRGTYEQYF. The chain couples TRBV11-3 to TRBJ2-7; the match to TRBD1 covers 11 bases. V trimming: 4 bases; J trimming: 2 bases; junction bases outside the gene matches: 4. The germline V gene has CDR1 SGHNT and CDR2 YENEEA. This CDR3 region has 15 residues.

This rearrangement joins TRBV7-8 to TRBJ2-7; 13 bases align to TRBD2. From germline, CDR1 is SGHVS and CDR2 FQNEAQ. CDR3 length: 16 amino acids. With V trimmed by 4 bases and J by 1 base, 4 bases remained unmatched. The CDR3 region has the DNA TGTGCCAGCAGCTCCCGACTAGCGGGAGGATCCTACGAGCAGTACTTC. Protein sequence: CASSSRLAGGSYEQYF. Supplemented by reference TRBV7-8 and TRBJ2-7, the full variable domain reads GAGVSQSPRYKVAKRGQDVALRCDPISGHVSLFWYQQALGQGPEFLTYFQNEAQLDKSGLPSDRFFAERPEGSVSTLKIQRTQQEDSAVYLCASSSRLAGGSYEQYFGPGTRLTVT.

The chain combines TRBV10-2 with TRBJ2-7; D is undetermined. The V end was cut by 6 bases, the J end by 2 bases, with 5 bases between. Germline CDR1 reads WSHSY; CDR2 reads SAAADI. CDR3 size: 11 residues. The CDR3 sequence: CASRDAYEQYF. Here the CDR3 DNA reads TGCGCCAGCAGAGACGCCTACGAGCAGTACTTC.

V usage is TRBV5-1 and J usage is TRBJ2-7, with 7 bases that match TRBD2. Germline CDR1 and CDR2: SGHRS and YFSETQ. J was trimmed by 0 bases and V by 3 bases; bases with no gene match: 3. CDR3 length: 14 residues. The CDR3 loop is CASSSGTISYEQYF. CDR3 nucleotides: TGCGCCAGCAGCTCCGGGACTATCTCCTACGAGCAGTACTTC. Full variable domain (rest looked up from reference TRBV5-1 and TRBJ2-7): KAGVTQTPRYLIKTRGQQVTLSCSPISGHRSVSWYQQTPGQGLQFLFEYFSETQRNKGNFPGRFSGRQFSNSRSEMNVSTLELGDSALYLCASSSGTISYEQYFGPGTRLTVT.

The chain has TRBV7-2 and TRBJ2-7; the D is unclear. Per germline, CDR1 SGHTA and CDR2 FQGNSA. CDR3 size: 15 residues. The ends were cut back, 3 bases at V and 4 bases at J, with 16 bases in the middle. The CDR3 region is CASSFSRSSLYEQYF. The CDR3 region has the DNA TGTGCCAGCAGCTTCTCCAGATCGTCCTTATACGAGCAGTACTTC.

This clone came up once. CDR3 in amino acids: CASSRTGLLRETQYF. As DNA, the CDR3 is TGTGCCAGTAGCAGGACAGGGCTCCTCCGGGAGACCCAGTACTTC. V gene TRBV19 combines with J gene TRBJ2-5, with TRBD1 matching 8 bases. The CDR3 consists of 15 residues. In germline, CDR1 is LNHDA, CDR2 SQIVND (reference sequence). Trimming at V came to 6 bases and at J to 5 bases, leaving 11 bases not matched to a gene.

The DNA for the CDR3 is TGCAGCGTTGAAGGGGGGCCCACGACAAGGAATGAGCAGTTCTTC. Amino acids: CSVEGGPTTRNEQFF. V and J are TRBV29-1 and TRBJ2-1; TRBD1 is a possible D gene (6 bases). Trimming removed 1 base from V and 7 bases from J, with 17 bases in between. The CDR3 contains 15 residues. In germline, CDR1 is SQVTM, CDR2 ANQGSEA.